The TCR beta chain under discussion was sequenced for a study of blood T cell repertoires in COVID-19. This clone appeared a single time. This CDR3 has 14 residues. Germline-derived CDR1 and CDR2 are SNHLY and FYNNEI. V lost 1 base and J lost 6, with 7 bases in between. TCRdb's table, derived via immunoSEQ multiplex PCR, lists solely in-frame clones and lacks some. The profile shows roughly 150,000 clones, 65% to 90% of them singletons. Sequenced input: peripheral blood. V gene TRBV2 combines with J gene TRBJ1-6; D is ambiguous. The receptor was isolated from a woman between 45 and 65 years old with acute or convalescent COVID-19. The CDR3 is CASSEVEGNSPLHF. CDR3 nucleotides: TGTGCCAGCAGTGAAGTTGAGGGTAATTCACCCCTCCACTTT.